This T cell receptor beta chain was profiled in a study of shared clonotypes between healthy human individuals. CD45RO-negative cells were positively selected for CCR7, leaving out terminally differentiated effector memory CD45RA+ cells. Germline assignment: CDR1 SGHAT and CDR2 FQNNGV. The CDR3 runs 17 residues. V dropped 5 bases and J dropped 2 bases, with 21 bases sitting between them. Measured with immunoSEQ multiplex PCR; TCRdb has only the in-frame clones, and not every one. Of about 680,000 clones in the sample, 92% were seen once. J is TRBJ2-5 and V is TRBV11-2; tentative D call: TRBD2 (7 bases). Sequenced sample: naive CD8+ T cells sorted from blood. This clonotype was sampled from a man between 25 and 39 years old in good health. The CDR3 coding sequence is TGTGCCAGCAGCCCCCGTCCCCGGGGGAGGGGGCAAGAGACCCAGTACTTC. Its translation: CASSPRPRGRGQETQYF.